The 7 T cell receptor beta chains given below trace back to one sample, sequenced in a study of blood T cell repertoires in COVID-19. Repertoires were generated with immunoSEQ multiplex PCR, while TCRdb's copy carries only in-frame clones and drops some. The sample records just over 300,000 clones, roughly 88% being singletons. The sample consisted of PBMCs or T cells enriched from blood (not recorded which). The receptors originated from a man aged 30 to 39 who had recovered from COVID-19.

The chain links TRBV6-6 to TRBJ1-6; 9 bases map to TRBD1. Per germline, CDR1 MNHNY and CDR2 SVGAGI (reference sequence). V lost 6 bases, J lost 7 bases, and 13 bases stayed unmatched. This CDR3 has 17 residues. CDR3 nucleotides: TGTGCCAGCAGCCGACAGGGGGATCTAGGGTACAATTCACCCCTCCACTTT. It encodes CASSRQGDLGYNSPLHF.

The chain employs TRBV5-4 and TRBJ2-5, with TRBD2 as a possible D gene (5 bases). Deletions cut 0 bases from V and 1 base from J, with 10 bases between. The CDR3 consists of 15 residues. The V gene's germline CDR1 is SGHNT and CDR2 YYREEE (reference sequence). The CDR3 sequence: CASSLDGVTQETQYF. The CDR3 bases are TGTGCCAGCAGCTTGGACGGGGTCACCCAAGAGACCCAGTACTTC.

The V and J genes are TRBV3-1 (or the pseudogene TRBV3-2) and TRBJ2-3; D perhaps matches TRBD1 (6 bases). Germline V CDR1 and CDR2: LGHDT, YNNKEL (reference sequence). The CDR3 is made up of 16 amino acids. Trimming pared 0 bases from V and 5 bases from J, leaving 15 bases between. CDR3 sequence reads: CASSQEWGQGGDTQYF. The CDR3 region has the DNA TGTGCCAGCAGCCAAGAGTGGGGGCAGGGTGGAGATACGCAGTATTTT.

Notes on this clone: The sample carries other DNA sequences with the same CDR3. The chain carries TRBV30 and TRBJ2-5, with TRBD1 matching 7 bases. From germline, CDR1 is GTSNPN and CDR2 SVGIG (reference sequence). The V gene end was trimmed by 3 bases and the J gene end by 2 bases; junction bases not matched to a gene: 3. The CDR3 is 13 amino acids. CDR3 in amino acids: CAWSRDSQETQYF. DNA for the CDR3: TGTGCCTGGAGCCGGGACAGTCAAGAGACCCAGTACTTC.

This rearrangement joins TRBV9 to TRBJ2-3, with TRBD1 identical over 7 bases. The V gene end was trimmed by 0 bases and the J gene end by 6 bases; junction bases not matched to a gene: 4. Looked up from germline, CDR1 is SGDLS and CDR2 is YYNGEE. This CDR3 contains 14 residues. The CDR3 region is CASSVVGGPDTQYF. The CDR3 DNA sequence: TGTGCCAGCAGCGTAGTAGGGGGCCCTGATACGCAGTATTTT.

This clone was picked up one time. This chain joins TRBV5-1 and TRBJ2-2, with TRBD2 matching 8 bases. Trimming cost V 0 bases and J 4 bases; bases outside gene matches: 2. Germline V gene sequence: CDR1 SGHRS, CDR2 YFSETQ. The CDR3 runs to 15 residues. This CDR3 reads CASSLGSGGTGELFF. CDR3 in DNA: TGCGCCAGCAGCTTGGGCAGCGGGGGCACCGGGGAGCTGTTTTTT.

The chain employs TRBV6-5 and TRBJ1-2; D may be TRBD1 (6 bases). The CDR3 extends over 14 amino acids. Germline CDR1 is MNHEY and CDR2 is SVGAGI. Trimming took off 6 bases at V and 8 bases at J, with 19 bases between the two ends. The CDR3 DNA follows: TGTGCCAGCAGCTCGAATGAGGGGGTAAGAGGCTACACCTTC. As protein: CASSSNEGVRGYTF.